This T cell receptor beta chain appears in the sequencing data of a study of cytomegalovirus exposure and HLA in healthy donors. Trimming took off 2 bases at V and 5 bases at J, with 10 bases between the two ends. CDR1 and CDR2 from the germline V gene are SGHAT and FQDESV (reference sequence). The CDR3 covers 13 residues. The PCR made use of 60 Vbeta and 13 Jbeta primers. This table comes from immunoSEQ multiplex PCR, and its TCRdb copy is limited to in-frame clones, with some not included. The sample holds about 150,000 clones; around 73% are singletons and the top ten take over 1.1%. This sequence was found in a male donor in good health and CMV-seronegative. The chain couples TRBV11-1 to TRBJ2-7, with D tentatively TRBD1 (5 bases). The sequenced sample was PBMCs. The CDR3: CASSLTVRDEQYF. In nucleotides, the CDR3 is TGTGCCAGCAGCTTAACAGTCAGGGACGAGCAGTACTTC.